Listed below are T cell receptor beta chains from one sample, sequenced in a study of CD8 T cells in ankylosing spondylitis. TCRdb reprocessed the 5' RACE reads with MiXCR, giving one entry per CDR3 protein. The table shows 100,000 to 150,000 distinct CDR3 sequences, with 15% to 20% occurring only once. Specimen: blood, either unsorted or a sorted T cell fraction (not recorded which). These TCRs come from a male donor with ankylosing spondylitis. The CDR3 runs from the conserved cysteine through the conserved F or W. A D gene is named only where the DNA matches it firmly. Expanded clones get a size class; other rows say once, few or many, or leave the size out.

V gene	J gene	D gene	clone size	CDR3 protein	CDR3 DNA
TRBV19	TRBJ2-7	TRBD2	few	CASSTGLAGGYEQYF	TGTGCCAGTAGTACCGGCCTTGCGGGGGGCTACGAGCAGTACTTC
TRBV30	TRBJ1-2	TRBD1	-	CAWNTGGPTGYTF	TGTGCCTGGAACACAGGGGGGCCTACCGGCTACACCTTC
TRBV9	TRBJ2-7	-	once	CASSPPGREYEQYF	TGTGCCAGCAGCCCCCCCGGGAGAGAATACGAGCAGTACTTC
TRBV7-8	TRBJ2-7	TRBD1	few	CASSLGYGQGSLYEQYF	TGTGCCAGCAGCTTAGGTTACGGACAGGGCTCCTTATACGAGCAGTACTTC
TRBV12-3/TRBV12-4	TRBJ2-7	TRBD2	-	CASSLGGGSSSYELNF	TGTGCCAGCAGTTTGGGAGGCGGGAGTAGCTCCTACGAGCTAAACTTC
TRBV25-1	TRBJ2-1	-	many	CASSGQVNEQFF	TGTGCCAGCAGTGGACAGGTCAATGAGCAGTTCTTC
TRBV10-3	TRBJ2-3	TRBD2	few	CAISETAAGLNTDTQYF	TGTGCCATCAGTGAGACGGCAGCGGGGTTGAACACAGATACGCAGTATTTT
TRBV12-3/TRBV12-4	TRBJ2-1	TRBD2	many	CASSPSGTGNEQFF	TGTGCCAGCAGTCCCAGCGGGACGGGCAATGAGCAGTTCTTC
TRBV24-1	TRBJ2-1	-	few	CATSELAGEQFF	TGTGCCACCAGTGAACTGGCGGGTGAGCAGTTCTTC
TRBV4-3	TRBJ2-1	TRBD2	few	CASSSVRTSGANEQFF	TGCGCCAGCAGCAGCGTCCGGACTAGCGGGGCCAATGAGCAGTTCTTC
TRBV27	TRBJ1-1	-	-	CASSYGGGNTEAFF	TGTGCCAGCAGTTACGGGGGTGGGAACACTGAAGCTTTCTTT
TRBV6-5	TRBJ2-5	TRBD2	-	CASSYAAGGGVHQTQYF	TGTGCCAGCAGTTACGCCGCGGGGGGCGGTGTCCACCAGACCCAGTACTTC
TRBV27	TRBJ2-1	TRBD2	-	CASSLAPPGLGANEQFF	TGTGCCAGCAGTTTAGCTCCCCCGGGACTAGGGGCGAATGAGCAGTTCTTC
TRBV16	TRBJ2-7	TRBD1	-	CASSQSRTGYEQYF	TGTGCCAGCAGCCAATCGAGGACAGGGTACGAGCAGTACTTC
TRBV29-1	TRBJ2-7	TRBD2	-	CSVLRDGGGRSYEQYF	TGCAGCGTCCTCCGGGATGGGGGAGGGAGATCCTACGAGCAGTACTTC
TRBV29-1	TRBJ2-7	-	many	CSTGGGGEQYF	TGCAGCACCGGAGGGGGAGGCGAGCAGTACTTC
TRBV29-1	TRBJ2-2	-	many	CSVAQDDTGELFF	TGCAGCGTTGCGCAGGATGACACCGGGGAGCTGTTTTTT
TRBV5-6	TRBJ2-7	TRBD2	-	CASSLLLAVDEQYF	TGTGCCAGCAGCTTGCTTCTAGCGGTTGACGAGCAGTACTTC
TRBV20-1	TRBJ2-3	-	-	CSPETNTDTQYF	TGCAGCCCGGAGACAAACACAGATACGCAGTATTTT
TRBV6-1	TRBJ2-5	-	-	CASRRGGRWKETQYF	TGTGCCAGCAGACGAGGAGGTCGATGGAAAGAGACCCAGTACTTC
TRBV7-8	TRBJ1-1	-	-	CASSSATVMNTEAFF	TGTGCCAGCAGCTCAGCGACAGTTATGAACACTGAAGCTTTCTTT
TRBV27	TRBJ1-1	-	-	CASSYTAGVNTEAFF	TGTGCCAGCAGTTACACCGCAGGGGTGAACACTGAAGCTTTCTTT
TRBV2	TRBJ2-3	-	few	CASSDKGTDTQYF	TGTGCCAGCAGTGACAAGGGGACAGATACGCAGTATTTT
TRBV4-1	TRBJ1-6	TRBD1	few	CASSQADRARSPLHF	TGCGCCAGCAGCCAAGCGGACAGGGCTCGTTCACCCCTCCACTTT
TRBV7-6	TRBJ2-1	TRBD2	few	CASSSRLAGNNEQFF	TGTGCCAGCAGCTCCCGACTAGCGGGTAACAATGAGCAGTTCTTC
TRBV7-9	TRBJ2-7	-	many	CAVPGRGNEQYF	TGTGCCGTTCCGGGGAGGGGGAACGAGCAGTACTTC
TRBV27	TRBJ2-7	TRBD1	once	CASSSRQGAYEQYF	TGTGCCAGCAGTTCGCGACAGGGGGCGTACGAGCAGTACTTC
TRBV21-1	TRBJ2-5	-	few	CASSKTGETQYF	TGTGCCAGCAGCAAGACCGGAGAGACCCAGTACTTC
TRBV20-1	TRBJ1-5	TRBD1	-	CSARQGWFYSNQPQHF	TGCAGTGCCCGACAGGGCTGGTTTTATAGCAATCAGCCCCAGCATTTT
TRBV7-9	TRBJ2-1	-	-	CASSISGNSKNEQFF	TGTGCCAGCAGCATAAGCGGTAACTCGAAGAATGAGCAGTTCTTC
TRBV27	TRBJ2-3	-	few	CASGALGSSTDTQYF	TGTGCCAGCGGAGCCCTAGGGTCTAGCACAGATACGCAGTATTTT
TRBV19	TRBJ2-7	-	-	CASSIVQGDEQYF	TGTGCCAGTAGTATAGTTCAAGGGGACGAGCAGTACTTC
TRBV2	TRBJ1-2	-	few	CASIRTAYGYTF	TGTGCCAGCATCCGGACAGCATATGGCTACACCTTC
TRBV5-1	TRBJ2-1	TRBD2	-	CASSLAVVAGGPLDEQFF	TGCGCCAGCAGCTTGGCCGTCGTGGCGGGAGGGCCTCTGGATGAGCAGTTCTTC
TRBV11-1	TRBJ1-5	TRBD1	many	CASSQTHEPGTGGGQPQHF	TGTGCCAGCAGCCAGACCCACGAGCCCGGGACAGGGGGCGGACAGCCCCAGCATTTT
TRBV20-1	TRBJ2-7	TRBD2	-	CSARGTSGSWEQYF	TGCAGTGCTAGAGGAACTAGCGGGTCCTGGGAGCAGTACTTC